This TCR beta chain was observed in a study of graft-versus-host responses after intestinal transplantation. Study-wide background: Following induction with anti-thymocyte globulin, all recipients were given tacrolimus and steroids for about 3 years. The study, taken as a whole, reports: Peak circulating GvH clone levels were associated with early post-transplant HvG declines. Across patients carrying graft-donor T cell macrochimerism, allografts held high graft-versus-host to host-versus-graft clonal ratios. Recipient bone marrow held GvH clones, some seen earlier in ileum or blood.

Clones were read by immunoSEQ multiplex PCR, and TCRdb kept only the in-frame ones, dropping some. Of around 69,000 clones listed, 90% are singletons. Trimming removed 5 bases at V and 3 bases at J, with 14 bases between. The CDR3 consists of 14 residues. Per germline, CDR1 MNHEY and CDR2 SMNVEV (reference sequence). As regards this clone: What it binds is not known.

The receptor comes from a human donor who was the organ donor for an intestinal transplant. The input for sequencing was unstimulated CD8+ T cells sorted from spleen or lymph node cells, taken before transplant. This chain connects TRBV27 to TRBJ2-7; a possible D gene is TRBD1 (7 bases). The CDR3 DNA is TGTGCCAGCAGTCCGGGGGACAGCTTCTACGAGCAGTACGTC. This sequence encodes CASSPGDSFYEQYV.